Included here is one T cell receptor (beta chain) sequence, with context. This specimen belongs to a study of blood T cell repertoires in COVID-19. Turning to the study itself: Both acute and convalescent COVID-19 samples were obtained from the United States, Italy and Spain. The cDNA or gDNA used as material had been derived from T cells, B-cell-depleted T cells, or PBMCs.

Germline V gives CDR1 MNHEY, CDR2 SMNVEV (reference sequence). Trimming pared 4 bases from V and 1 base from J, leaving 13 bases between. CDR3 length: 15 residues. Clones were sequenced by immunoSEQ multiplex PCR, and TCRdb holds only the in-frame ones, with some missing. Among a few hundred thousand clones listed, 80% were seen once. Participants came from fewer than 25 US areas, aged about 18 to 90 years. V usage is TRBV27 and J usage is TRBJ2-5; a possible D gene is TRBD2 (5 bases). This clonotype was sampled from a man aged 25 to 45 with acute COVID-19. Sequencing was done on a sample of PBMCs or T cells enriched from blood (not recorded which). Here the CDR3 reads CASSSELGFQETQYF. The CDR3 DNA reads TGTGCCAGCAGTTCCGAACTAGGCTTCCAAGAGACCCAGTACTTC.